This is a list of T cell receptor beta chains from one sample in a study of T cells in Graves' hyperthyroidism and ophthalmopathy. Each CDR3 protein gets one entry after TCRdb re-called the multiplex PCR reads with MiXCR. The data contain fewer than 350,000 distinct CDR3 sequences, about 21% of them seen just once; the ten biggest clones take up 50%. The sequenced sample was blood. The receptors were gathered from a woman aged 45-65 years with Graves' hyperthyroidism. The CDR3 runs from the conserved cysteine through the conserved F or W. A D gene is named only where the DNA matches it firmly. Where a row states a size, it is once, few, many or the class of an expanded clone; other rows omit it.

size	J	D	V	DNA	CDR3
.	TRBJ1-5	.	TRBV20-1	TGCAGTGCTCTTTCGGGAGCTTATAGCAATCAGCCCCAGCATTTT	CSALSGAYSNQPQHF
many	TRBJ2-1	.	TRBV12-3/TRBV12-4	TGTGCCAGCAGCCGGGACTCTGGAAGAGGGTACAATGAGCAGTTCTTC	CASSRDSGRGYNEQFF
many	TRBJ2-1	TRBD2	TRBV10-3	TGTGCCATCAGTGAGATGTTAGCGGGGGATTACAATGAGCAGTTCTTC	CAISEMLAGDYNEQFF
.	TRBJ1-1	.	TRBV20-1	TGCAGTGCTAACCACCACACACTGAACACTGAAGCTTTCTTT	CSANHHTLNTEAFF
many	TRBJ2-7	TRBD2	TRBV5-5	TGTGCCAGCACCCGGGGGGACCGCTCCTACGAGCAGTACTTC	CASTRGDRSYEQYF
.	TRBJ2-2	.	TRBV7-2	TGTGCCAGCAGCTGGCTTGCGGGGGCCGGCACCGGGGAGCTGTTTTTT	CASSWLAGAGTGELFF
.	TRBJ1-4	.	TRBV12-3/TRBV12-4	TGTGCCAGCAGTTTAGACAGAGTTGAAAAACTGTTTTTT	CASSLDRVEKLFF
many	TRBJ2-5	.	TRBV7-9	TGTGCCAGCAGCTCAGAGGGATCCCGAGGGGAGACCCAGTACTTC	CASSSEGSRGETQYF
few	TRBJ2-7	.	TRBV4-2	TGTGCCAGCAGCCCAGGGGGGGCGTGGGGGCACGAGCAGTACTTC	CASSPGGAWGHEQYF
.	TRBJ1-2	.	TRBV7-9	TGTGCCAGCAGCTTAGGCAGATCAAACTATGGCTACACCTTC	CASSLGRSNYGYTF
many	TRBJ1-1	.	TRBV2	TGTGCCAGCAGTGAACAGGGAGCAGCTTTCTTT	CASSEQGAAFF
many	TRBJ1-3	.	TRBV11-2	TGTGCCAGCAGCTTAGGACGGGCGCGGGCAATTGGAAACACCATATATTTT	CASSLGRARAIGNTIYF
many	TRBJ2-3	.	TRBV5-1	TGCGCGCACCCGAGGGGGGCGATAACAGATACGCAGTATTTT	CAHPRGAITDTQYF
.	TRBJ1-5	.	TRBV28	TGTGCCAGCTGCGAGAACAATCAGCCCCAGCATTTT	CASCENNQPQHF
.	TRBJ2-7	TRBD2	TRBV7-3	TGTGCCAGAGGCGGGGGGGAGCAGTACTTC	CARGGGEQYF
many	TRBJ2-3	TRBD1	TRBV12-3/TRBV12-4	TGTGCCAGCAGTCCTGGACAGGGTCAACTACTGACAGATACGCAGTATTTT	CASSPGQGQLLTDTQYF
many	TRBJ1-2	TRBD1	TRBV28	TGTGCCAGCAGTTTAACCCGGACAGGGTTTCATGGCTACACCTTC	CASSLTRTGFHGYTF
many	TRBJ2-1	TRBD2	TRBV20-1	TGCAGTGCTAGAATTAGCGGGCGCAATGAGCAGTTCTTC	CSARISGRNEQFF
few	TRBJ1-1	.	TRBV14	TGTGCCAGCAGCCCAGCCCAGGGTAGAGGGGTTGCAGCTTTCTTT	CASSPAQGRGVAAFF
many	TRBJ2-1	.	TRBV7-9	TGTGCCTGGGCCCCGGTTTCGGGTGAGCAGTTCTTC	CAWAPVSGEQFF
.	TRBJ1-1	TRBD1	TRBV11-2	TGTGCCAGCAGCCGCAAATCCTGGGACAGGGGGCCGATGAACACTGAAGCTTTCTTT	CASSRKSWDRGPMNTEAFF
many	TRBJ1-2	.	TRBV3-1	TGTGCCAGCAGCGACTATAGGGCCCAGTATGGCTACACCTTC	CASSDYRAQYGYTF
few	TRBJ2-7	TRBD2	TRBV10-3	TGTGCCATCAGACCGACTAGCGGGAGGCTCTACGAGCAGTACTTC	CAIRPTSGRLYEQYF
few	TRBJ1-4	.	TRBV5-1	TGCGCCAGCAGCTTGGGGAGCTCAGGGGCAACTAATGAAAAACTGTTTTTT	CASSLGSSGATNEKLFF
many	TRBJ2-1	TRBD2	TRBV3-1	TGTGCCAGCAGGTCCGGGACTAGTAAGGATGAGCAGTTCTTC	CASRSGTSKDEQFF
many	TRBJ2-7	TRBD1	TRBV6-1	TGTGCCAGCAGACCGACAGGGACGAACGAGCAGTACTTC	CASRPTGTNEQYF
few	TRBJ1-2	TRBD1	TRBV14	TGTGCCAGCAGCCTACCGGGACAGATATCGAATGGCTACACCTTC	CASSLPGQISNGYTF
many	TRBJ2-7	.	TRBV5-1	TGCGCCAGCAGCTTGGAGGTCGGCTACGAGCAGTACTTC	CASSLEVGYEQYF
.	TRBJ1-1	TRBD1	TRBV5-1	TGCGCCAGCAGCTCCTCGACAGGGGGTAACACTGAAGCTTTCTTT	CASSSSTGGNTEAFF
many	TRBJ1-2	.	TRBV20-1	TGCAGTGCTACGCCCCGGGGGGTAAGGTATGGCTACACCTTC	CSATPRGVRYGYTF
many	TRBJ1-5	.	TRBV5-1	TGCGCCAGCAGCCCAGGGAGAGGTCAGCCCCAGCATTTT	CASSPGRGQPQHF
.	TRBJ2-7	.	TRBV19	TGTGCCAGTAGTATTGGGGGAGGCGAGCAGTACTTC	CASSIGGGEQYF
.	TRBJ1-6	.	TRBV11-1	TGTGCCAGCAGCTTACGACAGCTTAATTCACCCCTCCACTTT	CASSLRQLNSPLHF
.	TRBJ2-7	TRBD1	TRBV2	TGTGCCAGCAGTCGGACAGGGGAGTTGAACGAGCAGTACTTC	CASSRTGELNEQYF
many	TRBJ1-1	.	TRBV18	TGTGCCAGCTCGAGCCAAAGTATTGAAGCTTTCTTT	CASSSQSIEAFF
.	TRBJ2-7	TRBD2	TRBV4-1	TGCGCCAGCAGCCCTCAAACGGGAGGAGGCTACGAGCAGTACTTC	CASSPQTGGGYEQYF
few	TRBJ2-6	TRBD1	TRBV11-3	TGTGCCAGCAGCATCGCGGGGACAGGCAACTCTGGGGCCAACGTCCTGACTTTC	CASSIAGTGNSGANVLTF